This T cell receptor (beta chain) is from a study of blood T cell repertoires in COVID-19. In the study's own analysis: Amplification of reference gene primers was used by the study to estimate nucleated cell counts. This table comes from immunoSEQ multiplex PCR, and its TCRdb copy is limited to in-frame clones, with some not included. V and J calls and clone size are as listed in that table; D and trimming were resolved from the DNA. The sample shows hundreds of thousands of clones, 70% to 90% of them seen only once. The CDR3 runs to 11 residues. Germline V CDR1 and CDR2: SEHNR, FQNEAQ (reference sequence). Trimming left V 11 bases short and J 1 base short, with 8 bases between.

The genes are TRBV7-9 and TRBJ2-5, with D possibly being TRBD2 (5 bases). The sequencing input was peripheral blood. This sequence originates from a man in his forties or fifties with active or convalescent COVID-19. The CDR3 reads CAGEGQETQYF. In DNA form, the CDR3 reads TGTGCCGGTGAGGGCCAAGAGACCCAGTACTTC.